The T cell receptor beta chain under discussion was sequenced for a study of OX40 agonist ivuxolimab in advanced cancers. As for the study more broadly: The costimulatory receptor OX40 (CD134) was targeted by ivuxolimab, a fully human IgG2 agonistic monoclonal antibody. Three dose-escalation patients achieved partial responses, one with hepatocellular carcinoma and two with cutaneous melanoma. Of the 52 patients in dose escalation, some 20 had hepatocellular carcinoma, some 15 had melanoma, 9 had renal cell carcinoma and 9 had head and neck cancer. Peripheral TCRbeta sequencing was intended to test whether TCR sequence diversity was altered and clonal T-cell expansion was caused by ivuxolimab. Intravenous ivuxolimab was administered to patients every 2 weeks at six dose levels: 0.01, 0.1, 0.3, 1.5, 3 and 10 mg/kg. In the dose-escalation cohort, roughly four fifths of patients were male, and the mean age was approximately 55 years, with a range of about 23 to 80. The paper reports the monotherapy dose-escalation portion (N of about 47 patients) of the phase I ivuxolimab trial. Prior anti-PD-1, anti-PD-L1 or anti-CTLA-4 therapy was permitted, and checkpoint inhibitors had been received by less than 45% of dose-escalation patients.

The trial excluded patients who had a history of autoimmune disease or who were on systemic immunosuppression. Peripheral blood for TCR sequencing was collected from all dose cohorts at baseline, on cycle 4 day 1, and on cycle 7 day 1. The samples were taken from a phase I, first-in-human, multicenter, open-label dose-escalation trial of ivuxolimab. Adults with locally advanced or metastatic melanoma, renal cell carcinoma, hepatocellular carcinoma or head and neck squamous cell carcinoma were enrolled in the trial. Before TCR sequencing, CD4+ and CD8+ T cells were separately sorted from peripheral blood. Comment on this clone: Its specific antigen is unknown. Within one base of it there is no much larger clone, and no base qualities were kept.

For sequencing of the TCRbeta CDR3 region, genomic DNA was extracted from the sorted cells. TCRbeta CDR3 regions were sequenced using the immunoSEQ Assay. The clones in this table, taken by TCRdb from immuneACCESS, are in-frame only. Not every clone is retained; where verified, under half of the shortfall comes from an unresolved V gene, and the cause of the rest is unknown. Counted in this sample were 79,000 or so clones; more than 80% of them appeared once. About 1.7% of the sample belongs to the ten largest clones. The CDR3 holds 15 amino acids from the cysteine to the phenylalanine. The retained sequence is limited to the CDR3, 45 bases, with the frame set at the first base. Trimming accounts for 4 bases at V and 5 bases at J, while the number of junction bases matched to no gene is 5. The germline V gene yields SGHRS for CDR1 and YFSETQ for CDR2. Overall study results and their limits: In the 0.1-3.0 mg/kg groups, partial responders were among the patients with the lowest normalized peripheral clonal expansion, particularly in CD8+ T cells. The antigen specificity of the peripheral T cells that underwent clonal expansion was not determined. After ivuxolimab, expanded clones were on average more numerous among CD8+ T cells than among CD4+ T cells. Low levels of normalized T-cell clonal expansion were also seen in some nonresponding patients. At doses of 0.1 to 3.0 mg/kg, clonal expansion of both CD4+ and CD8+ blood T cells was observed from baseline to week 6.

The starting material was CD4+ or CD8+ T cells sorted from blood, obtained in a trial of the OX40 agonist ivuxolimab. The chain uses TRBV5-1 and TRBJ2-3, with 12 middle bases fitting TRBD2. The clonotype was recovered from an adult with an advanced solid tumor such as melanoma, head and neck, liver or kidney cancer. The nucleotide sequence reads as follows: TGCGCCAGCAGCACTCCGGGACTAGCGGGAGATACGCAGTATTTT. Its coded protein is CASSTPGLAGDTQYF.